These 25 T cell receptor beta chains originate from one sample sequenced in a study of vaccination and CD4 T cells after COVID-19. Cultured CD4+ T cells had their DNA profiled by the Oncomine TCR Beta short-read assay. TCRdb re-called the PCR reads with MiXCR, one entry per CDR3 protein. In the table there are 20,000 or so distinct CDR3 sequences, around 40% of which are singletons. Treatment reported: roughly 10-day PBMC culture with coronavirus spike peptide pools or control peptides (ViraFEST assay). For these receptors, no antigen is known. The specimen was CD4+ T cells from blood, cultured in vitro, collected after SARS-CoV-2 vaccination. These receptors were obtained from a human donor who had recovered from COVID-19.

The V gene is TRBV7-2, the J gene TRBJ2-5; 9 bases agree with TRBD2. The CDR3 spans 18 residues. V shed 5 bases, J shed 1 base, and the junction held 14 bases outside the gene matches. Germline V lookup: CDR1 SGHTA, CDR2 FQGNSA. CDR3: CASSKRDSGGARQETQYF. CDR3 DNA: TGTGCCAGCAGCAAAAGGGATAGCGGGGGCGCCCGCCAAGAGACCCAGTACTTC.

This clonotype is labeled as medium-sized. The chain links TRBV27 to TRBJ2-7; unclear D gene. Germline V CDR1 and CDR2: MNHEY, SMNVEV (reference sequence). Trimming removed 6 bases at V and 4 bases at J, with 10 bases between. The CDR3 loop spans 12 amino acids. The CDR3 region is CASSSNMYEQYF. CDR3 DNA sequence: TGTGCCAGCAGCTCTAATATGTACGAGCAGTACTTC.

The genes are TRBV27 and TRBJ2-1, with a weak D call TRBD2 (6 bases). V gave up 0 bases and J gave up 3 bases, with 12 bases separating them. Germline loops: CDR1 MNHEY, CDR2 SMNVEV (reference sequence). The CDR3 loop spans 16 amino acids. This CDR3 reads CASSLSRIAVYNEQFF. The DNA for the CDR3 is TGTGCCAGCAGTTTATCCAGGATAGCGGTCTACAATGAGCAGTTCTTC.

This clonotype ranks as medium-sized. V usage is TRBV15 and J usage is TRBJ1-2; D remains unclear. Per the germline V gene, CDR1 is LNHNV and CDR2 is YYDKDF (reference sequence). V shed 8 bases and J shed 4 bases, with 11 bases lying between them. The CDR3 has 12 residues. CDR3 DNA: TGTGCCACCGCTGGGAGATCCTATGGCTACACCTTC. Encoded protein: CATAGRSYGYTF. The variable domain in full, completed from reference TRBV15 and TRBJ1-2, reads DAMVIQNPRYQVTQFGKPVTLSCSQTLNHNVMYWYQQKSSQAPKLLFHYYDKDFNNEADTPDNFQSRRPNTSFCFLDIRSPGLGDTAMYLCATAGRSYGYTFGSGTRLTVV.

The chain combines TRBV11-3 with TRBJ1-2, with 7 positions matching TRBD1. The CDR3 sequence is 13 residues long. Trimming took 5 bases from V and 4 from J; bases not matched to a gene: 4. CDR1 is SGHNT and CDR2 is YENEEA in the germline V gene. The CDR3 protein is CASSPGGVYGYTF. For the CDR3, the DNA is TGTGCCAGCAGCCCAGGGGGTGTCTATGGCTACACCTTC. Looking up the rest from reference TRBV11-3 and TRBJ1-2 gives the full variable domain: EAGVVQSPRYKIIEKKQPVAFWCNPISGHNTLYWYLQNLGQGPELLIRYENEEAVDDSQLPKDRFSAERLKGVDSTLKIQPAELGDSAVYLCASSPGGVYGYTFGSGTRLTVV.

This clonotype was seen more than once but under ten times. This chain links TRBV7-9 with TRBJ1-1; D ambiguous. V dropped 6 bases and J dropped 1 base, with 9 bases sitting between them. CDR1 SEHNR and CDR2 FQNEAQ come from the germline V gene (reference sequence). This CDR3 region has 13 residues. The CDR3 spells CASRYPGNTEAFF. The CDR3, as DNA: TGTGCCAGCAGGTACCCCGGGAACACTGAAGCTTTCTTT.

This clonotype was seen more than once but under ten times. J is TRBJ2-7 and V is TRBV7-9; unclear D gene. The CDR3 extends over 12 amino acids. The germline CDR1 and CDR2 sequences are SEHNR and FQNEAQ (reference sequence). V lost 5 bases and J 6 bases, leaving 11 bases between the germline ends. The CDR3 protein is CASSLFNAEQYF. The CDR3 DNA is TGTGCCAGCAGCCTATTCAATGCCGAGCAGTACTTC.

CDR3 coding DNA: TGTGCCAGCAGTGGAGGAACAGGGGACTCACCCCTCCACTTT. Protein product: CASSGGTGDSPLHF. This chain uses TRBV6-1 with TRBJ1-6, with TRBD1 matching over 7 bases. V trimming: 4 bases; J trimming: 10 bases; junction bases outside the gene matches: 7. Germline-derived CDR1 and CDR2 are MNHNS and SASEGT. The CDR3 runs 14 residues.

This chain links TRBV7-2 with TRBJ1-2; maybe TRBD1 (5 bases). Trimming shortened V by 5 bases and J by 3 bases, and 16 bases separated the two germline ends. Germline CDR1 and CDR2: SGHTA and FQGNSA. The CDR3 extends over 15 amino acids. The CDR3 region has the DNA TGTGCCAGCAGCCCTATGCGTAGGGACGACTATGGCTACACCTTC. This encodes CASSPMRRDDYGYTF.

The V call is TRBV5-5, the J call TRBJ2-7; possibly TRBD2 for D (5 bases). CDR1 and CDR2 (germline): SGHKS, YYEKEE (reference sequence). Trimming took 2 bases from V and 4 from J, leaving 10 bases between them. CDR3 length equals 13 residues. This CDR3 reads CASSFGVAYEQYF. CDR3 DNA sequence: TGTGCCAGCAGCTTCGGGGTTGCGTACGAGCAGTACTTC.

This clonotype was recorded a few times. The genes are TRBV7-2 and TRBJ2-7; D is possibly TRBD1 (6 bases). V was pared by 5 bases and J by 4 bases, with 18 bases between. Germline lookup yields CDR1 SGHTA and CDR2 FQGNSA. This CDR3 comprises 15 residues. The CDR3 DNA reads as TGTGCCAGCAGCCGATATGAGACAGGAGCTTACGAGCAGTACTTC. Encoded protein: CASSRYETGAYEQYF.

The gene calls are TRBV20-1 and TRBJ2-5; the D call may be TRBD1 or TRBD2 (5 bases each). Per the germline V gene, CDR1 is DFQATT and CDR2 is SNEGSKA (reference sequence). Trimming left V 6 bases short and J 2 bases short, with 22 bases between. The CDR3 consists of 16 residues. CDR3 in amino acids: CSASPRDPQKQETQYF. The CDR3 DNA sequence: TGCAGTGCCTCCCCCCGGGACCCTCAGAAACAAGAGACCCAGTACTTC.

On this clonotype: One end of the junction fails to match germline, which may point to a read error. The chain couples TRBV6-5 to TRBJ1-2, with D maybe TRBD1 (5 bases). The V gene's germline CDR1 is MNHEY and CDR2 SVGAGI. This CDR3 has 14 amino acids. For the CDR3, the DNA is TGTGCCGGCAGTTACGATTCCGGGGGCTATGGCTACACCTTC. Its protein is CAGSYDSGGYGYTF.

V usage is TRBV20-1 and J usage is TRBJ2-2; possible D gene TRBD1, 5 bases. CDR3 length equals 15 residues. Between the trimmed V and J ends, which lost 2 bases and 4 bases, there was a span of 14 bases. Looked up from germline, CDR1 is DFQATT and CDR2 is SNEGSKA (reference sequence). CDR3 bases: TGCAGTGCTAGACCAGGGCGACTCTTCACCGGGGAGCTGTTTTTT. This encodes CSARPGRLFTGELFF.

The chain combines TRBV7-2 with TRBJ2-5; D tentatively fits TRBD1 or TRBD2 (5 bases each). The V end was cut by 5 bases, the J end by 5 bases, with 9 bases between. The CDR3 is made up of 12 amino acids. The germline V gene encodes CDR1 SGHTA and CDR2 FQGNSA. The CDR3 reads CASSRDVETQYF. The CDR3 DNA follows: TGTGCCAGCAGCCGGGACGTGGAGACCCAGTACTTC.

This clonotype was detected a few times. The V and J genes are TRBV20-1 and TRBJ2-5; D not certain. The germline CDR1 and CDR2 sequences are DFQATT and SNEGSKA (reference sequence). Trimming pared 0 bases from V and 2 bases from J, leaving 13 bases between. The CDR3 has 15 residues. As DNA, the CDR3 is TGCAGTGCTAGAGATGCCAGGAATAATCAAGAGACCCAGTACTTC. Translated: CSARDARNNQETQYF.

This clonotype was counted a few times. This chain connects TRBV27 to TRBJ2-3; the D gene is possibly TRBD2 (6 bases). V was cut by 3 bases and J by 3 bases, with 19 bases left in between. This CDR3 is 17 amino acids long. Germline CDR1 reads MNHEY; CDR2 reads SMNVEV (reference sequence). The CDR3 loop reads CASSFLFGGGGTDTQYF. The CDR3 DNA reads TGTGCCAGCAGTTTCCTCTTTGGGGGAGGAGGGACAGATACGCAGTATTTT.

V is TRBV18 and J is TRBJ1-2; D is undetermined. CDR1 and CDR2 from the germline V gene are KGHSH and LQKENI. The CDR3 totals 12 residues. The V gene lost 8 bases and the J gene lost 7 bases, with 14 bases spanning the gap. The CDR3 spells CASTLDRGGYTF. The CDR3 nucleotides are TGTGCCAGCACTCTAGATCGAGGTGGCTACACCTTC.

This clonotype was counted once. The chain has TRBV21-1 and TRBJ1-1. TRBV21-1 is designated a pseudogene. This CDR3 has 12 residues. CDR3 nucleotides: TGTGCCAGCAAGTGTATGGGTCCTGAAGCTTTCTTT. This sequence encodes CASKCMGPEAFF.

This rearrangement joins TRBV20-1 to TRBJ2-3; TRBD1 matches at 9 bases. V lost 5 bases, J lost 2 bases, and 20 bases stayed unmatched. CDR3 length: 19 amino acids. The germline gives CDR1 DFQATT, CDR2 SNEGSKA (reference sequence). The CDR3 here is CSALPDRGPPTLDTDTQYF. The CDR3 nucleotides read TGCAGTGCTCTTCCGGACAGGGGACCCCCCACTCTGGACACAGATACGCAGTATTTT.

In this sample, this clonotype turned up a few times. The CDR3 nucleotides are TGCAGTGCTAGAAGTACTGGCTACACCTTC. The encoded protein is CSARSTGYTF. V gene TRBV20-1 combines with J gene TRBJ1-2; D is ambiguous. The V end lost 2 bases, the J end lost 7 bases, and 5 bases lay between the germline ends. This CDR3 spans 10 amino acids. Germline V lookup: CDR1 DFQATT, CDR2 SNEGSKA (reference sequence).

This clonotype was detected a few times. The chain employs TRBV20-1 and TRBJ2-7, with TRBD1 matching over 7 bases. CDR1 is DFQATT, CDR2 SNEGSKA, per germline (reference sequence). The CDR3 runs 14 residues. The J segment lost 4 bases and the V segment lost 2 bases, leaving 8 bases of the junction unmatched. The CDR3 region is CSARRQGQKYEQYF. The DNA for the CDR3 is TGCAGTGCTAGACGTCAGGGACAGAAGTACGAGCAGTACTTC.

Here the CDR3 DNA reads TGCGCCAGCAGCTTGGGACAGGGGCGCTCCTACGAGCAGTACTTC. This encodes CASSLGQGRSYEQYF. This chain links TRBV5-1 with TRBJ2-7; 8 nucleotides line up with TRBD1. Per germline, CDR1 SGHRS and CDR2 YFSETQ. Trimming at V came to 0 bases and at J to 0 bases, leaving 2 bases not matched to a gene. This CDR3 has 15 amino acids.

The V gene is TRBV15, the J gene TRBJ1-2, with D possibly matching TRBD1 (5 bases). Looked up from germline, CDR1 is LNHNV and CDR2 is YYDKDF (reference sequence). The CDR3 has 15 residues. Trimming shortened V by 0 bases and J by 4 bases, and 12 bases separated the two germline ends. CDR3 loop: CATSRDGGAVYGYTF. Written as DNA, the CDR3 is TGTGCCACCAGCAGAGATGGTGGGGCCGTCTATGGCTACACCTTC.

This chain uses TRBV6-2 or TRBV6-3 with TRBJ2-3; TRBD2 matches 10 bases. V shed 0 bases and J 4 bases; nucleotides not matched to a gene: 10. The CDR3 is 18 residues long. CDR1 MNHEY and CDR2 SVGEGT come from the germline V gene. The CDR3 bases are TGTGCCAGCAGTTACTCAGAAGCGGGGGGGCATATCGCAGATACGCAGTATTTT. Protein sequence: CASSYSEAGGHIADTQYF.